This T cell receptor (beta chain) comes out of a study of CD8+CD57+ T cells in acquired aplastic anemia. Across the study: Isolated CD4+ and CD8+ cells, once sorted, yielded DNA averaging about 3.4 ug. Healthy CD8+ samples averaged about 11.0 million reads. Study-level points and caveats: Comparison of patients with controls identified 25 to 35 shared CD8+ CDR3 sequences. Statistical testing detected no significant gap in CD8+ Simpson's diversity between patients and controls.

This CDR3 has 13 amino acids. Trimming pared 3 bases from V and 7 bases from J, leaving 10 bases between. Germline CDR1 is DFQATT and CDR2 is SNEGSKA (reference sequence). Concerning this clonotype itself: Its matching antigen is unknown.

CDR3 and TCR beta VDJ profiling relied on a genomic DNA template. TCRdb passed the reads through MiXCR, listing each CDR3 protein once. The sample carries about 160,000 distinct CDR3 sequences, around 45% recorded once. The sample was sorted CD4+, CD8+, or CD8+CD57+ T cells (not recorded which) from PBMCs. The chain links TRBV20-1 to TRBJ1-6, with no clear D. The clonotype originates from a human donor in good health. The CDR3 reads CSASVGWNSPLHF. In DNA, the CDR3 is TGCAGTGCTAGTGTAGGGTGGAATTCACCCCTCCACTTT.